This TCR beta chain was documented in a study of regulatory T cells in long-lasting Graves disease. Study context: Graves' patients, newly diagnosed, had taken antithyroid drugs under 3 months.

This clonotype was seen many times. The sample's time point: newly diagnosed GD, antithyroid drugs for less than 3 months. TCR sequences were obtained from RNA taken from PBMCs. According to the study, TCR beta libraries were built with iRepertoire HTBI primers and CDR3-region Arm-PCR. TCRdb reprocessed the multiplex PCR reads with MiXCR, giving one entry per CDR3 protein. The sample contains 400,000 to 500,000 distinct CDR3 sequences, about 15% of which appear only once. Germline V gene data show CDR1 as DFQATT and CDR2 as SNEGSKA (reference sequence). With 6 bases removed from V and 0 bases from J, the gap between germline ends came to 15 bases. This CDR3 has 14 amino acids. These data also featured in a second study, about T cells in Graves' hyperthyroidism and ophthalmopathy. That work contributes: Each diagnosis drew on symptoms, thyroxine, TRAb, thyroid ultrasound and orbital computed tomography findings. In the first-round RT-PCR of the TCR CDR3, the HTBI primer set was used.

The source material was peripheral blood mononuclear cells (PBMCs), sampled at new diagnosis, from a patient treated with antithyroid drugs. This chain links TRBV20-1 with TRBJ2-7, with D possibly matching TRBD2 (5 bases). This TCR came from a woman aged 35 to 49 with Graves disease. CDR3 DNA sequence: TGCAGTGCATACCCACGGACTGTCTCCTACGAGCAGTACTTC. Its translation is CSAYPRTVSYEQYF.